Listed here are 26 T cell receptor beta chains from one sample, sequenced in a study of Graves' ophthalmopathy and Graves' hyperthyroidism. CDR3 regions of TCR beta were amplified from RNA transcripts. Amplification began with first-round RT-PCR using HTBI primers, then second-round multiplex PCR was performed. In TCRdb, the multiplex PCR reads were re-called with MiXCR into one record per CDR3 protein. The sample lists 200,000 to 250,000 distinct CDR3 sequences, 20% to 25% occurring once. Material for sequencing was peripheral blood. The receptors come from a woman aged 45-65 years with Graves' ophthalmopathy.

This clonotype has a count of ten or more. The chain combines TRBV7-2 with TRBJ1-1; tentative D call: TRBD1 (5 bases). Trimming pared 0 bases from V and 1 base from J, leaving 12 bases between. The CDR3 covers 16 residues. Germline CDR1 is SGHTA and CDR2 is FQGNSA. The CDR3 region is CASSLARQGRNTEAFF. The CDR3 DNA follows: TGTGCCAGCAGCTTAGCCCGCCAGGGCAGGAACACTGAAGCTTTCTTT.

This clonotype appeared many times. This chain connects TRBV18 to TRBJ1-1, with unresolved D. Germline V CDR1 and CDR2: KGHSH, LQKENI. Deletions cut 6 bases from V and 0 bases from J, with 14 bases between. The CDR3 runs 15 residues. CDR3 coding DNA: TGTGCCAGCTCTACAACAAACGCGCTGAACACTGAAGCTTTCTTT. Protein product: CASSTTNALNTEAFF.

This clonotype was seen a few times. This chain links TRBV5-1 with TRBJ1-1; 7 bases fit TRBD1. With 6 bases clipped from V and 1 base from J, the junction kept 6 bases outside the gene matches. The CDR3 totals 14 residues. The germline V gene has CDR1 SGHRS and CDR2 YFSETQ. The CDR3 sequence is CASTKTGQNTEAFF. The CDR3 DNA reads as TGCGCCAGCACCAAGACAGGGCAGAACACTGAAGCTTTCTTT.

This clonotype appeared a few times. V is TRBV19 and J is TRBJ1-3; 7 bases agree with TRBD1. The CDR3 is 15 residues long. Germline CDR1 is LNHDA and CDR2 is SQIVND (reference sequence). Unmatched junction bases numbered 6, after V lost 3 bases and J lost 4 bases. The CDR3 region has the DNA TGTGCCAGTAGTATCCAGGGGGGGACGGGAAACACCATATATTTT. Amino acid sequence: CASSIQGGTGNTIYF. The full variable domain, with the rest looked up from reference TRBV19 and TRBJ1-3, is DGGITQSPKYLFRKEGQNVTLSCEQNLNHDAMYWYRQDPGQGLRLIYYSQIVNDFQKGDIAEGYSVSREKKESFPLTVTSAQKNPTAFYLCASSIQGGTGNTIYFGEGSWLTVV.

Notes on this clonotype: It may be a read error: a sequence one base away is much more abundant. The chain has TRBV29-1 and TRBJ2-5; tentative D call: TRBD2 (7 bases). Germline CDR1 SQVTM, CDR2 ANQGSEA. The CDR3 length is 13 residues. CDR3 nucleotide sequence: TGCAGCGTTGGGGCGGGAGAGGGGGAGACCCAGCACTTC. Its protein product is CSVGAGEGETQHF. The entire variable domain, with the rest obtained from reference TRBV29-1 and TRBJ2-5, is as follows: SAVISQKPSRDICQRGTSLTIQCQVDSQVTMMFWYRQQPGQSLTLIATANQGSEATYESGFVIDKFPISRPNLTFSTLTVSNMSPEDSSIYLCSVGAGEGETQHFGPGTRLLVL.

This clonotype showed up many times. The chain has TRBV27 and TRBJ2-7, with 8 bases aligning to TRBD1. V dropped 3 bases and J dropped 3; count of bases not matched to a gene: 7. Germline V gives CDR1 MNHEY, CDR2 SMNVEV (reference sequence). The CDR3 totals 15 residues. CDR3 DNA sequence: TGTGCCAGCAGTTTCGGGCAGGGGGCTAACTACGAGCAGTACTTC. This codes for CASSFGQGANYEQYF.

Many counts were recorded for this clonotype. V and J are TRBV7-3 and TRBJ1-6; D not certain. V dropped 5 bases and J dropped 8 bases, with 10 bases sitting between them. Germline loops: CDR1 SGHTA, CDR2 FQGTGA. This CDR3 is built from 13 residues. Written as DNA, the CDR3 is TGTGCCAGCAGCGCCTTTCAGGATTCACCCCTCCACTTT. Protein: CASSAFQDSPLHF.

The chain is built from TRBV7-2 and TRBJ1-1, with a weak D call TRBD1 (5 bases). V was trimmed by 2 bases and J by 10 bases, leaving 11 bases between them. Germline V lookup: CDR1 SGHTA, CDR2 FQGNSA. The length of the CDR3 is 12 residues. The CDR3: CASSLSGNLAFF. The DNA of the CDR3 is TGTGCCAGCAGCTTATCAGGGAATTTAGCTTTCTTT. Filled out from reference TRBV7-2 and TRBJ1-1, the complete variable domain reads GAGVSQSPSNKVTEKGKDVELRCDPISGHTALYWYRQSLGQGLEFLIYFQGNSAPDKSGLPSDRFSAERTGGSVSTLTIQRTQQEDSAVYLCASSLSGNLAFFGQGTRLTVV.

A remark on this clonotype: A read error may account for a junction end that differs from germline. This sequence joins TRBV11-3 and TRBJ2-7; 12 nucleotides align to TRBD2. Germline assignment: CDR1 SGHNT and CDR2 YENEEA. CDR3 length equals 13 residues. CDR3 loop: CASSRTTSGRRNF. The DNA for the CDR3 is TGTGCCAGCAGTCGAACGACTAGCGGGAGAAGGAACTTC. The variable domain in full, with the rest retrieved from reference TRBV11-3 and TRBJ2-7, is EAGVVQSPRYKIIEKKQPVAFWCNPISGHNTLYWYLQNLGQGPELLIRYENEEAVDDSQLPKDRFSAERLKGVDSTLKIQPAELGDSAVYLCASSRTTSGRRNFGPGTRLTVT.

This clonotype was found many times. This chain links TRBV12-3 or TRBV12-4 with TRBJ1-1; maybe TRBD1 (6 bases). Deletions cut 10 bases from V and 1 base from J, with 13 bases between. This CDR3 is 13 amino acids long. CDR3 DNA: TGTGCCACCAATCAAGGGGGGAACACTGAAGCTTTCTTT. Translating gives CATNQGGNTEAFF.

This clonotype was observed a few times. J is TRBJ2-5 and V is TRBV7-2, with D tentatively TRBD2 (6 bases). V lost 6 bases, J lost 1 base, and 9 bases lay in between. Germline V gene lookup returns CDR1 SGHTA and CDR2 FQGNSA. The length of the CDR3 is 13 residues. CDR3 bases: TGTGCCAGCAGATTTAGCGGCCAAGAGACCCAGTACTTC. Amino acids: CASRFSGQETQYF.

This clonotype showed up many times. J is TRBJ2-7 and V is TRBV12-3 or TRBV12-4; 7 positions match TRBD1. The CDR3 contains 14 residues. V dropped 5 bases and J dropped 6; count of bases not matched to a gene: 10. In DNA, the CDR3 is TGTGCCAGCAGTCGAACCGGGACAGCTATCGAGCAGTACTTC. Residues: CASSRTGTAIEQYF.

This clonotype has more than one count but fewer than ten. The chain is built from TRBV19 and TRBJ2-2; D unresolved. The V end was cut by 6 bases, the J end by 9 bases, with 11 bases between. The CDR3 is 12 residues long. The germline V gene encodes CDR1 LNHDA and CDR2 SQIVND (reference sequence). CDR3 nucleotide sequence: TGTGCCAGTAGGTTCCCCGGGCGGGAGCTGTTTTTT. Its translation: CASRFPGRELFF. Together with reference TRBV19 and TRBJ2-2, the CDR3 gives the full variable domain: DGGITQSPKYLFRKEGQNVTLSCEQNLNHDAMYWYRQDPGQGLRLIYYSQIVNDFQKGDIAEGYSVSREKKESFPLTVTSAQKNPTAFYLCASRFPGRELFFGEGSRLTVL.

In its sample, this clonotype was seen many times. The CDR3 bases are TGCAGCGCTCGCCTAGGCTCTTACTCTGGGGCCAACGTCCTGACTTTC. Protein product: CSARLGSYSGANVLTF. V is TRBV29-1 and J is TRBJ2-6; D unresolved. Germline CDR1 and CDR2: SQVTM and ANQGSEA. V lost 7 bases and J lost 0, with 16 bases in between. This CDR3 has 16 amino acids.

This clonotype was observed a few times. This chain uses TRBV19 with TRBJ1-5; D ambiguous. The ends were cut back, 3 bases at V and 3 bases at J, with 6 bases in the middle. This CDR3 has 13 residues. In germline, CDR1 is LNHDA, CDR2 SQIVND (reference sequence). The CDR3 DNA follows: TGTGCCAGTAGTATGACGAACAATCAGCCCCAGCATTTT. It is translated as CASSMTNNQPQHF.

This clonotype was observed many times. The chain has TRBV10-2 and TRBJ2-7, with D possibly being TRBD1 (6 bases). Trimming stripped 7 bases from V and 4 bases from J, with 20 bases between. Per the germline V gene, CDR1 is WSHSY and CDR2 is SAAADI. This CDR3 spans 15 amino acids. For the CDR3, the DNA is TGCGCCAGCAAGCCGTCCGGGACACTTACTTACGAGCAGTACTTC. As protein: CASKPSGTLTYEQYF.

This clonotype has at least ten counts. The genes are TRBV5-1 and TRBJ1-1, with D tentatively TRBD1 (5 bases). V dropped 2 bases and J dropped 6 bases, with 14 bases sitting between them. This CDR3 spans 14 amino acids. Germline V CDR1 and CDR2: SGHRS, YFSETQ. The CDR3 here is CASSFAGAGAEAFF. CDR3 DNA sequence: TGCGCCAGCAGCTTCGCCGGGGCAGGTGCTGAAGCTTTCTTT.

The CDR3 protein is CASSDTGSGSPLHF. CDR3 bases: TGTGCCAGCAGTGATACAGGGAGTGGTTCACCCCTCCACTTT. This sequence joins TRBV2 and TRBJ1-6, with D maybe TRBD1 (6 bases). V was trimmed by 3 bases and J by 9 bases, leaving 12 bases between them. Germline CDR1 and CDR2: SNHLY and FYNNEI. CDR3 length equals 14 residues.

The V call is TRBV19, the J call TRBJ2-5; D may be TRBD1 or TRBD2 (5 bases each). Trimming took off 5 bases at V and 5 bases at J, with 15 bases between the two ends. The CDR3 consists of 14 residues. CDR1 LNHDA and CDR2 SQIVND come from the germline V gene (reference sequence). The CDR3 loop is CASSPPRWGETQYF. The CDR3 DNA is TGTGCCAGTAGTCCTCCGAGGTGGGGGGAGACCCAGTACTTC.

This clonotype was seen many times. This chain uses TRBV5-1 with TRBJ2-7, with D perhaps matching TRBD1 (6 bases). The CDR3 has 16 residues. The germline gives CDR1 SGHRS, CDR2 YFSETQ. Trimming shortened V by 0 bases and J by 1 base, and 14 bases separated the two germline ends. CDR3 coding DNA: TGCGCCAGCAGCTTGGTTTGGGAGACAGGATCCTACGAGCAGTACTTC. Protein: CASSLVWETGSYEQYF. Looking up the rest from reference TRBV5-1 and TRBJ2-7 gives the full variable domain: KAGVTQTPRYLIKTRGQQVTLSCSPISGHRSVSWYQQTPGQGLQFLFEYFSETQRNKGNFPGRFSGRQFSNSRSEMNVSTLELGDSALYLCASSLVWETGSYEQYFGPGTRLTVT.

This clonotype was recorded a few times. CDR3: CASSFLNAQYEQYF. The CDR3, as DNA: TGCGCCAGCAGCTTCCTAAACGCTCAGTACGAGCAGTACTTC. The chain recombines TRBV5-1 with TRBJ2-7; D not certain. There are 14 residues in the CDR3. With 2 bases removed from V and 4 bases from J, the gap between germline ends came to 13 bases. Germline lookup yields CDR1 SGHRS and CDR2 YFSETQ.

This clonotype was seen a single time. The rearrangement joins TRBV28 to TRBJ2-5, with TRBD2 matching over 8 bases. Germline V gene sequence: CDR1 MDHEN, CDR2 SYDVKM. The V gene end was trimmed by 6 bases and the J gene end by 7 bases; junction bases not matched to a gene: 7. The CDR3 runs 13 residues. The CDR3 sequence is CASRTSVDGTQYF. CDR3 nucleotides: TGTGCCAGCAGGACTAGCGTTGACGGGACCCAGTACTTC.

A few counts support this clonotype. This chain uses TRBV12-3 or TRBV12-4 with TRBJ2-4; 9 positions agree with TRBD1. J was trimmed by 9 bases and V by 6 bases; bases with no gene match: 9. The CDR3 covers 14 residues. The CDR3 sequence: CASSTGTGITIQYF. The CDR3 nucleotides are TGTGCCAGCAGCACCGGGACAGGGATCACCATTCAGTACTTC.

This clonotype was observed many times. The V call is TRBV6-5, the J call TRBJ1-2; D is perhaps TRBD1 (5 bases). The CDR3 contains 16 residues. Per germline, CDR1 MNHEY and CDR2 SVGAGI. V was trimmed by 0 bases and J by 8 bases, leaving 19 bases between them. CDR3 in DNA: TGTGCCAGCAGTTACTCGACAGATCTAGTATTGCGAGGCTACACCTTC. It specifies CASSYSTDLVLRGYTF.

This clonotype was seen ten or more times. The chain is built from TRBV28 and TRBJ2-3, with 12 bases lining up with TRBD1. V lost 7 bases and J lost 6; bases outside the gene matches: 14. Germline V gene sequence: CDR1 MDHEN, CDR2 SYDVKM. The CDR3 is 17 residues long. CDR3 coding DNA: TGTGCCAGCACCATACAACCGGGACAGGGGGCAGCTGATACGCAGTATTTT. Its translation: CASTIQPGQGAADTQYF. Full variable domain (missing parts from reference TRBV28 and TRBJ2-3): DVKVTQSSRYLVKRTGEKVFLECVQDMDHENMFWYRQDPGLGLRLIYFSYDVKMKEKGDIPEGYSVSREKKERFSLILESASTNQTSMYLCASTIQPGQGAADTQYFGPGTRLTVL.

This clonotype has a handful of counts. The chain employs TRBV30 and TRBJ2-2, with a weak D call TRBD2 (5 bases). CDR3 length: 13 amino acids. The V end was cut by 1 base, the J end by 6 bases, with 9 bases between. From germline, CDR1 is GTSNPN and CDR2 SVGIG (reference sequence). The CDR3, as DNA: TGTGCCTGGAGTGGTGGGAGTCCCGGGGAGCTGTTTTTT. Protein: CAWSGGSPGELFF.